This T cell receptor beta chain was recorded in a study of blood T cells in healthy people across ages. Study-level results: More naive CD4+ cells and higher diversity were found in long-lived than in aged donors. Per-million-T-cell TCR beta diversity fell roughly linearly with age.

With respect to this clonotype: Antigen: not known.

The CDR3 consists of 15 residues. From germline, CDR1 is DFQATT and CDR2 SNEGSKA (reference sequence). Unmatched junction bases numbered 17, after V lost 5 bases and J lost 11 bases. PCR was performed a second time for about 7 to 11 cycles using a sample-barcoded 5' primer and a J-beta primer mix. Tags on each cDNA molecule came from a template-switch adaptor with 12 random nucleotides. Each CDR3 protein is one row after TCRdb ran MiXCR on the 5' RACE reads. The table has over 600,000 distinct CDR3 sequences, approximately 40% seen once. The sample was blood. The TCR was taken from an elderly man in good health. This chain joins TRBV20-1 and TRBJ2-5, with 10 bases identical to TRBD2. CDR3 in amino acids: CSAPPSGGAYNEQYF. CDR3 DNA sequence: TGCAGTGCTCCACCAAGCGGGGGGGCGTACAATGAGCAGTACTTC.